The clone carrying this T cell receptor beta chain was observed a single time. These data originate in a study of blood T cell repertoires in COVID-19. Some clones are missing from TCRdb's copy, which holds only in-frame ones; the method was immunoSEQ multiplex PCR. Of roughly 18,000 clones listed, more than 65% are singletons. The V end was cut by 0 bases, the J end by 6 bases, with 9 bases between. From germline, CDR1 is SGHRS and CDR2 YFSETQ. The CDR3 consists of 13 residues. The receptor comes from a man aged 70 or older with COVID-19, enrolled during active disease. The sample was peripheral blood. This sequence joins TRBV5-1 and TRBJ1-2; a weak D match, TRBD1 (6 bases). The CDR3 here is CASSLAAGDGYTF. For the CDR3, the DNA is TGCGCCAGCAGCTTGGCGGCAGGGGATGGCTACACCTTC.